Detailed here is one T cell receptor beta chain. The data originate from a study of post-analysis software for immune sequencing data. Overall study context: Disease courses included relapsing-remitting, secondary progressive and progressive-relapsing multiple sclerosis.

Unique molecular identifiers tagged the TCR beta cDNA libraries. TCRdb ran MiXCR on the PCR reads and lists one entry per CDR3 protein. The sample records hundreds of thousands of distinct CDR3 sequences, roughly 45% being singletons. The clonotype comes from a girl aged 10-17 years with multiple sclerosis. Sample: blood.

CDR3 DNA: TGTGCCAGCAGTTTAAACAGGGTCGGAACTGAAGCTTTCTTT. As protein: CASSLNRVGTEAFF. The chain combines TRBV12-3 or TRBV12-4 with TRBJ1-1; D possibly corresponds to TRBD1 (6 bases). This CDR3 spans 14 amino acids. V was shortened by 2 bases and J by 5 bases, with 12 bases between the two germline ends.